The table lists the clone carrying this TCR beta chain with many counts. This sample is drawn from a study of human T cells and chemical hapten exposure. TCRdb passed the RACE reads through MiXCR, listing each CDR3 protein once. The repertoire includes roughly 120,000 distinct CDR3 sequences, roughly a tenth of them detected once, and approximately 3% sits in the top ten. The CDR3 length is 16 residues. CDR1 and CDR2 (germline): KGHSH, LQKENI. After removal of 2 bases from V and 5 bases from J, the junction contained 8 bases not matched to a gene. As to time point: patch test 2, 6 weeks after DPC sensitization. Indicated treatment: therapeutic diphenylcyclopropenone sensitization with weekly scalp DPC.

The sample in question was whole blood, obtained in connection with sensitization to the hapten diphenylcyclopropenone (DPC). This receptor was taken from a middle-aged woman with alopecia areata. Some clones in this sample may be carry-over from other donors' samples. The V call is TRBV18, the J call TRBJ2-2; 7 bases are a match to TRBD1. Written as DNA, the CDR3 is TGTGCCAGCTCACCAAATAGGGGGCCTTGGACCGGGGAGCTGTTTTTT. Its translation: CASSPNRGPWTGELFF.